A selection of T cell receptor beta chains follows, all from one sample in a study of Graves' ophthalmopathy and Graves' hyperthyroidism. TCRdb re-analysed the multiplex PCR reads in MiXCR, keeping a single row per CDR3 protein. The repertoire consists of 170,000 or so distinct CDR3 sequences, with 30% to 45% occurring once and the leading ten covering roughly 5.8%. Sequenced: peripheral blood. Receptors were obtained from a woman aged 40 to 55 with Graves' ophthalmopathy. Each CDR3 is given with its conserved first and last residue. Rows give clone size only sometimes, using once, few, many, or a class for an expanded clone.

v_call clone_size cdr3_aa
TRBV12-3/TRBV12-4 many CASIGLANTGELFF
TRBV7-3 - CASSGTGASTEAFF
TRBV20-1 - CSARYSNQPQHF
TRBV12-3/TRBV12-4 many CASRPGTSGGRQYF
TRBV29-1 - CSVVGPGPETQYF
TRBV28 - CASSFGGYSAKFLNPYEQYF
TRBV20-1 - CSARRAGALGRPQHF
TRBV7-9 many CASSEDSLVGYTF
TRBV12-3/TRBV12-4 many CASSKLTGNQPQHF
TRBV6-2/TRBV6-3 - CASRPGAYEQYF
TRBV20-1 - CSAIPSGGPRNLVETQYF
TRBV7-2 - CASSSLAGNTIYF
TRBV7-8 many CASSLLADSKLGQYF
TRBV28 - CANGNYEQYF
TRBV11-2 many CASSLDQTPLHF
TRBV12-3/TRBV12-4 many CASSLATFSSGDYQETQYF
TRBV28 many CASRRTGTSYEQYF
TRBV6-5 many CASSYPRAATDQPQHF
TRBV2 many CASSETGRGETQYF
TRBV7-3 many CASSPGGEETQYF
TRBV12-3/TRBV12-4 few CASRDTGLAEAFF
TRBV6-1 few CASSEMGGNSPLHF
TRBV6-2/TRBV6-3 - CASSGTGHTGELFF
TRBV24-1 - CATSAERGETQYF
TRBV6-2/TRBV6-3 - CASSYGGGRGQETQYF
TRBV6-1 many CASSEVMGSVLYEQYF
TRBV12-3/TRBV12-4 - CASSLRPTKIYGYTF
TRBV2 many CASSEELSEQYF
TRBV20-1 - CSATGTSGRLSYEQYF
TRBV6-2/TRBV6-3 many CASSYSLGANQPQHF
TRBV6-1 few CASSERGRSNQPQHF
TRBV12-5 many CASGLGWGTEAFF
TRBV12-3/TRBV12-4 - CASRNRVGYTF
TRBV7-9 many CASSNGADPPYGYTF
TRBV4-2 many CASSQDQMRGGTGELFF
TRBV7-2 - CASSPWTSSGDGYTF
TRBV28 - CASKDQTTHQPQHF
TRBV28 many CASSPPGAKARHEQYF
TRBV28 - CASTSPGVAGAVPQETQYF
TRBV14 many CASSQAPRVPQYF
TRBV30 many CAWRGAGRTEAFF
TRBV20-1 many CSATYQGVSEQYF
TRBV6-1 many CASSDAPGGGYGYTF
TRBV12-3/TRBV12-4 - CASSQTESAAYEQYF
TRBV19 many CAMSAELTGELFF
TRBV7-3 - CASTAGGRANTEAFF
TRBV5-1 many CASSTGIRSGYTF
TRBV28 many CASSLAPGDGNTIYF
TRBV6-1 few CASVREETYEQYF
TRBV11-1 - CASSLAGARGPLARYYEQYF
TRBV7-2 many CASSLDPGVFKNIQYF
TRBV10-2 - CASTVNRPYEQYF
TRBV27 many CASSTDRASQPQHF
TRBV11-2 many CASSGRTGEAYEQYF
TRBV10-1 many CASSADQFGPSPLHF
TRBV7-9 many CASSLGGLYSNQPQHF
TRBV6-5 many CASSYRTSGSSSETQYF
TRBV6-5 many CASSTTGSLSYEQYF